These T cell receptor beta chains were read from a single sample in a study of early T cells in non-severe SARS-CoV-2 infection. TCRdb re-called the 5' RACE reads through MiXCR, storing one row per CDR3 protein. The table lists 69,000 or so distinct CDR3 sequences, approximately 4.6% of them singletons, with around 3.4% in the top ten. This specimen was whole blood, taken at baseline. The source is an adult who was a healthcare worker with PCR-confirmed SARS-CoV-2 infection or an uninfected control (not recorded which). The donor label of this sample is uncertain. Both conserved end residues are part of each CDR3. The D gene is left open where the match is weak. Size values are once, few and many counts, or a class for expanded clones, and some rows have none.

D: TRBD1
V: TRBV29-1
size: many
length: 13
J: TRBJ1-5
CDR3: CSVRTGWDGPQHF
DNA: TGCAGCGTCCGGACAGGGTGGGATGGGCCCCAGCATTTT

D: NA
V: TRBV27
size: many
length: 14
J: TRBJ1-5
CDR3: CASSFGPSNQPQHF
DNA: TGTGCCAGCAGTTTCGGACCGAGCAATCAGCCCCAGCATTTT

D: NA
V: TRBV19
size: NA
length: 14
J: TRBJ1-4
CDR3: CASSMVEWNEKLFF
DNA: TGTGCCAGTAGTATGGTAGAGTGGAATGAAAAACTGTTTTTT

D: NA
V: TRBV18
size: NA
length: 11
J: TRBJ2-7
CDR3: CASSLSVGQYF
DNA: TGTGCCAGCTCACTATCGGTCGGGCAGTACTTC

D: TRBD2
V: TRBV19
size: many
length: 15
J: TRBJ2-7
CDR3: CASSMALAGDYEQYF
DNA: TGTGCCAGTAGTATGGCACTAGCGGGGGATTACGAGCAGTACTTC

D: NA
V: TRBV11-2
size: many
length: 13
J: TRBJ1-1
CDR3: CASSLEQSTEAFF
DNA: TGTGCCAGCAGCTTAGAACAATCCACTGAAGCTTTCTTT

D: NA
V: TRBV7-6
size: many
length: 13
J: TRBJ1-2
CDR3: CASSSTVGYGYTF
DNA: TGTGCCAGCAGCTCGACGGTCGGCTATGGCTACACCTTC

D: NA
V: TRBV6-2/TRBV6-3
size: NA
length: 15
J: TRBJ1-1
CDR3: CASSFRGLKNTEAFF
DNA: TGTGCCAGCAGTTTTAGGGGATTAAAGAACACTGAAGCTTTCTTT

D: NA
V: TRBV6-1
size: many
length: 15
J: TRBJ1-5
CDR3: CASSEDGGGRQPQHF
DNA: TGTGCCAGCAGTGAAGATGGGGGGGGAAGACAGCCCCAGCATTTT

D: NA
V: TRBV4-2
size: many
length: 11
J: TRBJ1-1
CDR3: CASSQDAWAFF
DNA: TGTGCCAGCAGCCAAGATGCCTGGGCTTTCTTT

D: TRBD2
V: TRBV19
size: NA
length: 15
J: TRBJ2-7
CDR3: CASSPRTSGGDEQYF
DNA: TGTGCCAGTAGTCCGAGGACTAGCGGGGGCGACGAGCAGTACTTC

D: NA
V: TRBV12-3/TRBV12-4
size: many
length: 15
J: TRBJ1-5
CDR3: CASSLTGTSNQPQHF
DNA: TGTGCCAGCAGTTTAACGGGGACGAGCAATCAGCCCCAGCATTTT

D: TRBD1
V: TRBV11-2
size: many
length: 16
J: TRBJ2-7
CDR3: CASSSYTGTGAYEQYF
DNA: TGTGCCAGCAGCTCATACACCGGGACAGGCGCCTACGAGCAGTACTTC

D: NA
V: TRBV7-9
size: many
length: 13
J: TRBJ1-1
CDR3: CASSSLPATEAFF
DNA: TGTGCCAGCAGCTCCCTTCCCGCCACTGAAGCTTTCTTT

D: NA
V: TRBV7-2
size: few
length: 16
J: TRBJ2-1
CDR3: CASSFPGASSYNEQFF
DNA: TGTGCCAGCAGCTTCCCCGGGGCGAGCTCCTACAATGAGCAGTTCTTC

D: NA
V: TRBV7-9
size: few
length: 12
J: TRBJ1-6
CDR3: CASSLENSPLHF
DNA: TGTGCCAGCAGCTTAGAGAATTCACCCCTCCACTTT

D: NA
V: TRBV29-1
size: many
length: 15
J: TRBJ2-3
CDR3: CSVELVGTSTDTQYF
DNA: TGCAGCGTTGAATTAGTAGGCACTAGCACAGATACGCAGTATTTT

D: TRBD1
V: TRBV12-3/TRBV12-4
size: many
length: 13
J: TRBJ1-1
CDR3: CASSFLSGQGAFF
DNA: TGTGCCAGCAGTTTTTTATCGGGACAGGGAGCTTTCTTT

D: NA
V: TRBV11-3
size: NA
length: 13
J: TRBJ2-5
CDR3: CASSPEGGETQYF
DNA: TGTGCCAGCAGCCCGGAGGGGGGAGAGACCCAGTACTTC

D: NA
V: TRBV20-1
size: many
length: 13
J: TRBJ1-1
CDR3: CSAIRALNTEAFF
DNA: TGCAGTGCTATTCGGGCCTTGAACACTGAAGCTTTCTTT

D: NA
V: TRBV20-1
size: many
length: 15
J: TRBJ2-7
CDR3: CSARVRGQPDYEQYF
DNA: TGCAGTGCTAGAGTCAGGGGTCAGCCGGACTACGAGCAGTACTTC

D: NA
V: TRBV5-1
size: NA
length: 15
J: TRBJ2-2
CDR3: CASSFGQANTGELFF
DNA: TGCGCCAGCAGCTTTGGGCAGGCGAACACCGGGGAGCTGTTTTTT

D: TRBD1
V: TRBV6-2/TRBV6-3
size: NA
length: 15
J: TRBJ2-1
CDR3: CASSYSGTGYNEQFF
DNA: TGTGCCAGCAGTTACTCGGGGACAGGGTACAATGAGCAGTTCTTC

D: NA
V: TRBV12-3/TRBV12-4
size: NA
length: 14
J: TRBJ1-2
CDR3: CASSLEGDTYGYTF
DNA: TGTGCCAGCAGTTTAGAGGGAGATACCTATGGCTACACCTTC

D: NA
V: TRBV9
size: NA
length: 15
J: TRBJ2-2
CDR3: CASSVSPGNTGELFF
DNA: TGTGCCAGCAGCGTCAGTCCGGGGAACACCGGGGAGCTGTTTTTT

D: NA
V: TRBV27
size: NA
length: 14
J: TRBJ2-1
CDR3: CASSFQGIGNEQFF
DNA: TGTGCCAGCAGTTTCCAGGGAATCGGCAATGAGCAGTTCTTC

D: NA
V: TRBV6-6
size: NA
length: 15
J: TRBJ2-5
CDR3: CASSYSSGNQETQYF
DNA: TGTGCCAGCAGTTACTCATCGGGGAACCAAGAGACCCAGTACTTC

D: TRBD1
V: TRBV4-1
size: few
length: 15
J: TRBJ2-7
CDR3: CASSIPGQGGHEQYF
DNA: TGCGCCAGCAGCATCCCGGGACAGGGGGGCCACGAGCAGTACTTC